A selection of T cell receptor beta chains follows, all from one sample in a study of PD-L1 blockade in urothelial cancer. Measured with immunoSEQ multiplex PCR; TCRdb has only the in-frame clones, and not every one. The sample carries under 35,000 clones, roughly nine tenths recorded once. Sequencing used PBMCs, obtained around atezolizumab (anti-PD-L1) treatment. Source of these receptors: a man aged 80 or over with urothelial cancer. CDR3s include the opening cysteine and the closing phenylalanine or tryptophan. A D gene is named only where the DNA matches it firmly. A clone size is listed for some rows: how often the clone was seen (once, few, many), or a class if it is expanded.

d_call | j_call | v_call | clone_size | cdr3_nt | cdr3_aa
NA | TRBJ1-5 | TRBV5-8 | NA | TGTGCCAGCAGCTTGGGACAGGTTAATCAGCCCCAGCATTTT | CASSLGQVNQPQHF
NA | TRBJ1-6 | TRBV5-5 | NA | TGTGCCAGCAGCTTCAGGGACACTTTGTATAATTCACCCCTCCACTTT | CASSFRDTLYNSPLHF
TRBD2 | TRBJ2-7 | TRBV5-4 | NA | TGTGCCAGCAGCTCCGGGGGACTAACGGGAAATCCCCAGTACTTC | CASSSGGLTGNPQYF
NA | TRBJ2-7 | TRBV5-5 | NA | TGTGCCAGCAGCTTGAACTTTTTCGGCGCGGGAAACTCCTACGAGCAGTACTTC | CASSLNFFGAGNSYEQYF
NA | TRBJ2-3 | TRBV18 | once | TGTGCCAGCTCACCCCGGGGAGCAGATACGCAGTATTTT | CASSPRGADTQYF
TRBD2 | TRBJ2-1 | TRBV28 | NA | TGTGCCAGCAGTTTACTAGCGGGGGGTGACAATGAGCAGTTCTTC | CASSLLAGGDNEQFF
NA | TRBJ2-7 | TRBV7-2 | NA | TGTGCCAGCAGCTTAGGACCGGGAGTGAACGAGCAGTACTTC | CASSLGPGVNEQYF
NA | TRBJ2-2 | TRBV20-1 | NA | TGCAGTGCTAGAACTTTGGGGGAGCTGTTTTTT | CSARTLGELFF
NA | TRBJ1-2 | TRBV19 | NA | TGTGCCAGCAGACCAGGGTACGCGAGCTATGGCTACACCTTC | CASRPGYASYGYTF
TRBD1 | TRBJ2-7 | TRBV30 | NA | TGTGCCTGGAGCCGTGACAGGGGGAGATCCTACGAGCAGTACTTC | CAWSRDRGRSYEQYF
TRBD1 | TRBJ1-3 | TRBV28 | NA | TGTGCCAGCAGATACGGAGGGGGCAACTCTGGAAACACCATATATTTT | CASRYGGGNSGNTIYF
TRBD2 | TRBJ2-1 | TRBV10-2 | NA | TGCGCCAGCAGGATGCTAGCGGGAGGGCCCTATGAGCAGTTCTTC | CASRMLAGGPYEQFF
NA | TRBJ1-5 | TRBV15 | NA | TGTGCCACCAGCAGAGCAGGGGACGGACGCCAGCCCCAGCATTTT | CATSRAGDGRQPQHF
TRBD2 | TRBJ2-2 | TRBV4-3 | once | TGCGCCAGCAGCCAGCGGGAGCCCCAGAACACCGGGGAGCTGTTTTTT | CASSQREPQNTGELFF
TRBD2 | TRBJ2-7 | TRBV29-1 | few | TGCAGCGTTGATGCTCTAGCGGAGGCACCTTACGAGCAGTACTTC | CSVDALAEAPYEQYF
NA | TRBJ1-3 | TRBV10-3 | NA | TGTGCCATCAGTGAGTTCCCAGGACAGCGAAACACCATATATTTT | CAISEFPGQRNTIYF
TRBD2 | TRBJ2-2 | TRBV30 | NA | TGTGCCTGGAGTGTACGGGGACTAGACTCCGGGGAGCTGTTTTTT | CAWSVRGLDSGELFF
NA | TRBJ2-3 | TRBV28 | NA | TGTGCCAGCAGTTCAGACACAGATACGCAGTATTTT | CASSSDTDTQYF
NA | TRBJ2-5 | TRBV7-2 | NA | TGTGCCAGCAGCTTATTAAACAGGGTTGGGGAGACCCAGTACTTC | CASSLLNRVGETQYF
NA | TRBJ1-4 | TRBV7-9 | NA | TGTGCCAGCAGCTCCCCGAAGCAGGCCCCTAATGAAAAACTGTTTTTT | CASSSPKQAPNEKLFF
TRBD1 | TRBJ2-1 | TRBV27 | NA | TGTGCCAGCAGTTTCCGCGGGACAGGGGCGAATGGTGAGCAGTTCTTC | CASSFRGTGANGEQFF